These 10 T cell receptor beta chains were sequenced from one sample in a study of graft-versus-host responses after intestinal transplantation. The method was immunoSEQ multiplex PCR; TCRdb's version includes in-frame clones alone and lacks a portion of them. The sample consists of 80,000 to 100,000 clones, 92% of them appearing once. Their antigens are not known. The sequencing used unstimulated CD4+ T cells sorted from spleen or lymph node cells, collected before intestinal transplant. The receptors derive from a human donor who received an intestinal transplant.

The chain couples TRBV6-1 to TRBJ2-1, with D hard to call. Trimming removed 8 bases at V and 14 bases at J, with 16 bases between. The CDR3 runs to 11 residues. Germline V gene data show CDR1 as MNHNS and CDR2 as SASEGT. The CDR3 bases are TGTGCCAGCCAGGCGAACTCCCTCAAGTTCTTC. Its translation: CASQANSLKFF.

The chain couples TRBV25-1 to TRBJ2-5; TRBD2 is a possible D gene (5 bases). The length of the CDR3 is 12 residues. The V gene's germline CDR1 is MGHDK and CDR2 SYGVNS. Deletions cut 7 bases from V and 2 bases from J, with 8 bases between. The CDR3 DNA follows: TGTGCCAGCAATCGGGGTCAAGAGACCCAGTACTTC. It is translated as CASNRGQETQYF.

V usage is TRBV5-1 and J usage is TRBJ2-7; 10 bases match TRBD2. Germline V gene data show CDR1 as SGHRS and CDR2 as YFSETQ. J lost 4 bases, V lost 0 bases, and 10 bases had no gene match. The CDR3 is 17 residues long. CDR3 loop: CASSLVASGSSKYEQYF. In nucleotides, the CDR3 is TGCGCCAGCAGCTTGGTGGCTAGCGGGAGCAGTAAATACGAGCAGTACTTC.

The rearrangement joins TRBV7-2 to TRBJ2-7; D is ambiguous. This CDR3 is 12 amino acids long. Per germline, CDR1 SGHTA and CDR2 FQGNSA. With 5 bases removed from V and 7 bases from J, the gap between germline ends came to 12 bases. The CDR3 region has the DNA TGTGCCAGCAGCACTCAAGCTGGTGAGCAGTACTTC. It specifies CASSTQAGEQYF. Supplemented by reference TRBV7-2 and TRBJ2-7, the full variable domain reads GAGVSQSPSNKVTEKGKDVELRCDPISGHTALYWYRQSLGQGLEFLIYFQGNSAPDKSGLPSDRFSAERTGGSVSTLTIQRTQQEDSAVYLCASSTQAGEQYFGPGTRLTVT.

The sample holds a few counts of this clone. The rearrangement uses TRBV2 and TRBJ1-6; perhaps TRBD1 as D (5 bases). CDR1 is SNHLY and CDR2 is FYNNEI in the germline V gene. This CDR3 spans 15 amino acids. Between the trimmed V and J ends, which lost 2 bases and 7 bases, there was a span of 12 bases. The CDR3 bases are TGTGCCAGCAGTGAACAGGGAACGGTCAATTCACCCCTCCACTTT. Amino acid sequence: CASSEQGTVNSPLHF.

J is TRBJ1-5 and V is TRBV30, with D hard to call. The CDR3 has 18 residues. Germline V gene data show CDR1 as GTSNPN and CDR2 as SVGIG (reference sequence). Trimming cost V 0 bases and J 0 bases, with 18 bases left between them. This CDR3 reads CAWSVGGTVPYSNQPQHF. In DNA form, the CDR3 reads TGTGCCTGGAGTGTAGGAGGCACTGTCCCATATAGCAATCAGCCCCAGCATTTT.

This chain connects TRBV5-5 to TRBJ2-3, with TRBD2 identical over 8 bases. Germline lookup yields CDR1 SGHKS and CDR2 YYEKEE (reference sequence). V gave up 1 base and J gave up 5 bases; unmatched junction bases: 0. This CDR3 is 13 amino acids long. In DNA form, the CDR3 reads TGTGCCAGCAGCTTGACTAGCGGAGATACGCAGTATTTT. Its translation: CASSLTSGDTQYF.

The rearrangement joins TRBV25-1 to TRBJ1-6, with D perhaps matching TRBD1 (5 bases). Trimming cost V 5 bases and J 8 bases, with 16 bases left between them. Germline CDR1 is MGHDK and CDR2 is SYGVNS. This CDR3 region has 15 residues. The CDR3 loop is CASSQTGGRDSPLHF. DNA of the CDR3: TGTGCCAGCAGTCAGACCGGGGGTAGGGATTCACCCCTCCACTTT.

A single count supports this clone. This chain connects TRBV5-1 to TRBJ1-4, with D uncertain. The CDR3 is made up of 15 amino acids. Trimming pared 2 bases from V and 0 bases from J, leaving 8 bases between. Per the germline V gene, CDR1 is SGHRS and CDR2 is YFSETQ. The CDR3 region is CASSLRLATNEKLFF. Here the CDR3 DNA reads TGCGCCAGCAGCTTAAGACTCGCAACTAATGAAAAACTGTTTTTT.

This clone was found once. This sequence joins TRBV6-5 and TRBJ1-2; no clear D. Germline CDR1 MNHEY, CDR2 SVGAGI. The CDR3 extends over 14 amino acids. Trimming shortened V by 6 bases and J by 3 bases, and 14 bases separated the two germline ends. The CDR3 sequence: CASRRGGIDYGYTF. The CDR3 DNA reads as TGTGCCAGCAGACGCGGAGGGATTGACTATGGCTACACCTTC.